This TCR beta chain was retrieved from a study of spatial heterogeneity in lung cancer. About the study: Sequencing covered available follow-up PBMC samples collected a median of about 22 months after resection. More beta-chain than alpha-chain sequences were consistently detected.

The CDR3 sequence is 13 residues long. Germline assignment: CDR1 MNHEY and CDR2 SVGAGI. J was trimmed by 11 bases and V by 7 bases; bases with no gene match: 13. Comments on this clonotype: Its antigen is unknown.

Time point of the sample: blood at routine non-recurrence follow-up after resection. No cells were sorted before sequencing. The whole RNA sequenced was extracted from tumor, nontumor lung or frozen PBMC. Study observations and caveats: Whereas they appeared in blood less at follow-up, ubiquitous expanded tumor TCRs appeared there more at resection.

TCRdb redid the calling of the 5' RACE reads with MiXCR, one entry per CDR3 protein. The sample lists some 120,000 distinct CDR3 sequences, 12% seen once, with approximately 15% in the top ten. This chain links TRBV6-5 with TRBJ1-1; TRBD1 aligns across 7 bases. The clonotype originates from a male donor with early-stage non-small cell lung cancer. Sequenced material: PBMCs, taken at follow-up. This chain's CDR3 is CASIQQGRGVAFF. The CDR3, as DNA: TGTGCCAGCATTCAACAGGGGAGAGGGGTGGCTTTCTTT.